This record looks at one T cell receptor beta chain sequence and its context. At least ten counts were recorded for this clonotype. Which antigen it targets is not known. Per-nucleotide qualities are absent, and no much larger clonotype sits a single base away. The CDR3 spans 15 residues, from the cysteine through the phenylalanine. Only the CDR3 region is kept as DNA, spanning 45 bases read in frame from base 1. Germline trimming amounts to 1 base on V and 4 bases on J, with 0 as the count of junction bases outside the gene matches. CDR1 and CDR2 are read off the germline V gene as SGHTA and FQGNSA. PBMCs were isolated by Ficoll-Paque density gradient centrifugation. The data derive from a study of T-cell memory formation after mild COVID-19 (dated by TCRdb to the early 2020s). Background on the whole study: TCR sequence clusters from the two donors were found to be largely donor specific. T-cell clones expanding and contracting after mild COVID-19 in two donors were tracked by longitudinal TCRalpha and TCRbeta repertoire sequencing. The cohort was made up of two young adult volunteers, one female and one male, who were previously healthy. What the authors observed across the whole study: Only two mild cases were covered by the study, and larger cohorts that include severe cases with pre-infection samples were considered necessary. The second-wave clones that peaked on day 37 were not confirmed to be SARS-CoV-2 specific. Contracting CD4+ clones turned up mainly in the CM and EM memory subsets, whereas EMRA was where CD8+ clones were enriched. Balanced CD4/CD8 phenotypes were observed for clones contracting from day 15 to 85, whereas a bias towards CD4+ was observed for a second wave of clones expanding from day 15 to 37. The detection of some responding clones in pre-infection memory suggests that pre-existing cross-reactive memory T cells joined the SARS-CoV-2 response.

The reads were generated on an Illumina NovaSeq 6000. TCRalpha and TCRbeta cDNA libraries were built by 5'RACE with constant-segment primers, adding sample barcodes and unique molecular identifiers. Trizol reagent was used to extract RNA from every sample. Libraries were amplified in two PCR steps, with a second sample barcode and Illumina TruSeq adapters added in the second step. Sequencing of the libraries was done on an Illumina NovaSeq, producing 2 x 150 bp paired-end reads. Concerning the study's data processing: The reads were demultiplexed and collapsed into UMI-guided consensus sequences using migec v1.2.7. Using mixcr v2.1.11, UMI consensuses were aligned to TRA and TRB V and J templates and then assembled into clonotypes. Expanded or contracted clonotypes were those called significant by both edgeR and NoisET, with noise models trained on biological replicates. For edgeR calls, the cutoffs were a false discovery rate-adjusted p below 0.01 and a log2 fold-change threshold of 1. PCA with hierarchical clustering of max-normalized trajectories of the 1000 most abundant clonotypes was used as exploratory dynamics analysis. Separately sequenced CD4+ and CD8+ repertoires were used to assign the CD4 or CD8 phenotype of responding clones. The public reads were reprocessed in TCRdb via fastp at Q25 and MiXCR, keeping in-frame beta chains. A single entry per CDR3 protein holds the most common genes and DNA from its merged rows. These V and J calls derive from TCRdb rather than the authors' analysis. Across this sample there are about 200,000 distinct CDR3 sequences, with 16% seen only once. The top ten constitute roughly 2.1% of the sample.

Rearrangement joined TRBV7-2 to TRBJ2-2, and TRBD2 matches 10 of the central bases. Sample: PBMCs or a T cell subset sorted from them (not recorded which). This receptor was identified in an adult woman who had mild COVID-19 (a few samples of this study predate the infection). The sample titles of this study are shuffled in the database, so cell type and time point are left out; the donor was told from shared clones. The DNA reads TGTGCCAGCAGCTTAGGACTAGCGGGCACCGGGGAGCTGTTTTTT. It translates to CASSLGLAGTGELFF.